What follows describes a single TCR beta chain. Germline lookup yields CDR1 SNHLY and CDR2 FYNNEI. The CDR3 length is 14 residues. The data stem from a study of blood T cell repertoires in COVID-19. Some clones are missing from TCRdb's copy, which holds only in-frame ones; the method was immunoSEQ multiplex PCR. The sample contains over 200,000 clones, approximately 90% of which appear only once. The source of this sequence is a middle-aged woman with acute COVID-19. The chain recombines TRBV2 with TRBJ1-1; possible D gene TRBD1, 5 bases. Sequencing was carried out using PBMCs or T cells enriched from blood (not recorded which). Written as DNA, the CDR3 is TGTGTTTCCCCCCCCCAAGCAGGGCAAACTGAAGCTTTCTTT. Protein: CVSPPQAGQTEAFF. The full variable domain, with the rest looked up from reference TRBV2 and TRBJ1-1, is EPEVTQTPSHQVTQMGQEVILRCVPISNHLYFYWYRQILGQKVEFLVSFYNNEISEKSEIFDDQFSVERPDGSNFTLKIRSTKLEDSAMYFCVSPPQAGQTEAFFGQGTRLTVV.